At least ten counts were recorded for the clone carrying this T cell receptor (beta chain). What it binds is unknown. A modified ARM-PCR protocol with three rounds of nested PCR amplified TCRbeta. TCRdb re-derived calls from the multiplex PCR reads in MiXCR, one entry per CDR3 protein. The sample holds some 97,000 distinct CDR3 sequences, roughly 60% seen once. The CDR3 sequence is 15 residues long. V lost 7 bases, J lost 1 base, and 6 bases stayed unmatched. Germline V gene data show CDR1 as ENHRY and CDR2 as SYGVKD. The template was RNA from unsorted bulk tissue. This non-tumor lung sample came from over 3 cm beyond the tumor edge. This sample was taken from a study of tumor and adjacent non-tumor tissue in lung cancer. In the study overall: Aged about 30 to 76 years, patients included about 11 men and 4 to 6 women with stage I to III disease. General study findings and limits: TCR diversity was significantly greater in tumor than normal lung tissue.

This chain connects TRBV10-3 to TRBJ2-5; 10 positions agree with TRBD1. The receptor's source is a man between 25 and 39 years old with non-small cell lung cancer. The specimen sequenced was distant non-tumor lung tissue. CDR3 in amino acids: CAIKRDRGSQETQYF. In DNA, the CDR3 is TGTGCCATCAAGCGGGACAGGGGAAGCCAAGAGACCCAGTACTTC.